These 26 T cell receptor beta chains share one sample of origin, sequenced in a study of blood T cell repertoires in COVID-19. Assay used: immunoSEQ multiplex PCR; TCRdb lists only in-frame clones, some missing. Here the sample spans roughly 170,000 clones, roughly nine tenths being singletons. Sequenced sample: peripheral blood. The receptors come from a man aged 70 or older with active or convalescent COVID-19.

This sequence joins TRBV7-2 and TRBJ1-6, with a possible D match to TRBD1 (6 bases). This CDR3 spans 14 amino acids. Trimming removed 8 bases at V and 7 bases at J, with 15 bases between. Germline CDR1 is SGHTA and CDR2 is FQGNSA. The CDR3: CASRGQGMNSPLHF. The CDR3, as DNA: TGTGCCAGCCGGGGTCAGGGGATGAATTCACCCCTCCACTTT.

CDR3 coding DNA: TGTGCCAGCAGTTTATACGGGACTAGCGGTTTTAGCTCCTACAATGAGCAGTTCTTC. Translated, it gives CASSLYGTSGFSSYNEQFF. This chain joins TRBV27 and TRBJ2-1, with 11 bases lining up with TRBD2. V was pared by 1 base and J by 0 bases, with 8 bases of the junction left unmatched. Germline values: CDR1 MNHEY, CDR2 SMNVEV (reference sequence). The CDR3 sequence is 19 residues long.

This clone appeared a single time. The V gene is TRBV6-5, the J gene TRBJ2-3, with 7 bases that match TRBD1. Germline V gene sequence: CDR1 MNHEY, CDR2 SVGAGI. This CDR3 has 14 amino acids. With 6 bases clipped from V and 4 bases from J, the junction kept 7 bases outside the gene matches. The CDR3 DNA follows: TGTGCCAGCAGGACAGGGAATAGGGCAGATACGCAGTATTTT. Protein sequence: CASRTGNRADTQYF.

There are many counts of this clone. The chain carries TRBV11-3 and TRBJ2-2, with a weak D call TRBD1 (5 bases). Per the germline V gene, CDR1 is SGHNT and CDR2 is YENEEA. Trimming removed 4 bases from V and 4 bases from J, with 10 bases in between. The CDR3 has 14 residues. This CDR3 reads CASSSRTSTGELFF. The CDR3 region has the DNA TGTGCCAGCAGCTCGCGGACATCCACCGGGGAGCTGTTTTTT. Using reference TRBV11-3 and TRBJ2-2 for the parts outside the CDR3, the full variable domain is EAGVVQSPRYKIIEKKQPVAFWCNPISGHNTLYWYLQNLGQGPELLIRYENEEAVDDSQLPKDRFSAERLKGVDSTLKIQPAELGDSAVYLCASSSRTSTGELFFGEGSRLTVL.

J is TRBJ2-7 and V is TRBV9; TRBD2 aligns across 8 bases. The CDR3 sequence is 14 residues long. CDR1 SGDLS and CDR2 YYNGEE come from the germline V gene. V was pared by 4 bases and J by 2 bases, with 5 bases of the junction left unmatched. Here the CDR3 reads CASSPREGTYEQYF. The DNA for the CDR3 is TGTGCCAGCAGCCCTCGGGAGGGGACCTACGAGCAGTACTTC.

In its sample, this clone was seen once. The chain joins TRBV13 to TRBJ1-1; TRBD1 matches at 9 bases. The germline V gene encodes CDR1 PRHDT and CDR2 FYEKMQ (reference sequence). V dropped 5 bases and J dropped 4; count of bases not matched to a gene: 5. The CDR3 extends over 14 amino acids. The CDR3 protein is CASSLTGGSTEAFF. For the CDR3, the DNA is TGTGCCAGCAGCCTGACAGGGGGAAGCACTGAAGCTTTCTTT.

The chain recombines TRBV15 with TRBJ1-1; 8 bases line up with TRBD1. The V gene's germline CDR1 is LNHNV and CDR2 YYDKDF (reference sequence). The CDR3 loop spans 13 amino acids. The V and J ends lost 1 base and 8 bases, in that order; junction bases with no gene match: 3. The CDR3: CATSRGGDREAFF. The DNA for the CDR3 is TGTGCCACCAGCAGAGGCGGGGACAGGGAAGCTTTCTTT.

This chain joins TRBV20-1 and TRBJ2-5, with D unclear. Germline values: CDR1 DFQATT, CDR2 SNEGSKA (reference sequence). The CDR3 is 15 residues long. Trimming stripped 3 bases from V and 3 bases from J, with 17 bases between. CDR3 sequence: CSASPPQVPKETQYF. In DNA, the CDR3 is TGCAGTGCTAGTCCCCCCCAGGTACCAAAAGAGACCCAGTACTTC.

To note about this clone: Other nucleotide sequences in the sample specify the same CDR3. The chain has TRBV4-3 and TRBJ2-7; D might be TRBD1 (5 bases). CDR1 and CDR2 (germline): LGHNA, YSLEER. This CDR3 has 14 residues. Trimming pared 0 bases from V and 2 bases from J, leaving 8 bases between. The CDR3 is CASSQDQGTYEQYF. The CDR3 DNA reads TGCGCCAGCAGCCAAGATCAGGGTACCTACGAGCAGTACTTC.

V usage is TRBV3-1 (or the pseudogene TRBV3-2) and J usage is TRBJ1-3; 8 nucleotides line up with TRBD1. The CDR3 is 18 amino acids. V lost 4 bases to trimming and J lost 0 bases; unmatched junction nucleotides: 11. The germline gives CDR1 LGHDT, CDR2 YNNKEL (reference sequence). The CDR3 is CASSRDRRRTSSGNTIYF. CDR3 coding DNA: TGTGCCAGCAGCCGGGACAGGAGACGAACTTCCTCTGGAAACACCATATATTTT.

The rearrangement joins TRBV30 to TRBJ1-1; maybe TRBD1 (6 bases). Germline values: CDR1 GTSNPN, CDR2 SVGIG (reference sequence). The CDR3 runs 13 residues. The V gene lost 4 bases and the J gene lost 5 bases, with 14 bases spanning the gap. CDR3 residues: CAWKARGFTEAFF. In nucleotides, the CDR3 is TGTGCCTGGAAGGCCAGGGGATTTACTGAAGCTTTCTTT.

The chain uses TRBV5-8 and TRBJ1-5; D remains ambiguous. Germline V gene sequence: CDR1 SGHTS, CDR2 YDEGEE. Trimming left V 1 base short and J 0 bases short, with 17 bases between. The CDR3 extends over 18 amino acids. The CDR3 protein is CASSLFLSDFPSNQPQHF. The CDR3 nucleotides read TGTGCCAGCAGCTTGTTTCTTTCAGATTTCCCTAGCAATCAGCCCCAGCATTTT.

This clone has a handful of counts. This sequence joins TRBV7-8 and TRBJ2-7, with D perhaps matching TRBD1 (5 bases). Trimming removed 0 bases from V and 0 bases from J, with 9 bases in between. Per the germline V gene, CDR1 is SGHVS and CDR2 is FQNEAQ. This CDR3 is 15 amino acids long. For the CDR3, the DNA is TGTGCCAGCAGCTTAGCGGGGCCAAGCTCCTACGAGCAGTACTTC. Protein product: CASSLAGPSSYEQYF.

This chain's CDR3 is CATSNSQGYSGNTIYF. The DNA for the CDR3 is TGTGCCACCAGCAACTCACAGGGTTACTCTGGAAACACCATATATTTT. The V and J genes are TRBV15 and TRBJ1-3; maybe TRBD1 (6 bases). CDR1 is LNHNV and CDR2 is YYDKDF in the germline V gene (reference sequence). The V and J ends lost 4 bases and 0 bases respectively, with 13 bases between them. The CDR3 extends over 16 amino acids. The whole variable domain, filled in from reference TRBV15 and TRBJ1-3, reads DAMVIQNPRYQVTQFGKPVTLSCSQTLNHNVMYWYQQKSSQAPKLLFHYYDKDFNNEADTPDNFQSRRPNTSFCFLDIRSPGLGDTAMYLCATSNSQGYSGNTIYFGEGSWLTVV.

The sample holds a few counts of this clone. This chain joins TRBV6-5 and TRBJ2-7; TRBD1 agrees at 9 bases. The CDR3 has 14 amino acids. V trimming: 6 bases; J trimming: 2 bases; junction bases outside the gene matches: 5. Germline loops: CDR1 MNHEY, CDR2 SVGAGI. The CDR3: CASRNRQGAYEQYF. For the CDR3, the DNA is TGTGCCAGCAGAAATCGACAGGGGGCCTACGAGCAGTACTTC.

This chain connects TRBV11-2 to TRBJ2-3; D is unclear. From germline, CDR1 is SGHAT and CDR2 FQNNGV. The CDR3 has 16 amino acids. Between the trimmed V and J ends, which lost 1 base and 4 bases, there was a span of 15 bases. The CDR3 region is CASSLVISQSADTQYF. CDR3 nucleotides: TGTGCCAGCAGCTTAGTAATATCACAGAGTGCAGATACGCAGTATTTT.

This sequence joins TRBV11-3 and TRBJ2-5, with 13 positions matching TRBD2. This CDR3 comprises 15 residues. The J segment lost 8 bases and the V segment lost 5 bases, leaving 8 bases of the junction unmatched. Germline V gives CDR1 SGHNT, CDR2 YENEEA. The CDR3 here is CASSVGLAGQGTQYF. The CDR3, as DNA: TGTGCCAGCAGCGTGGGACTAGCGGGGCAAGGTACCCAGTACTTC.

The gene calls are TRBV5-1 and TRBJ2-2; 14 positions agree with TRBD2. The ends lost 0 bases at V and 4 bases at J; junction bases unmatched: 5. The CDR3 has 18 residues. Germline values: CDR1 SGHRS, CDR2 YFSETQ. The CDR3 protein is CASSLAGLAGGPTGELFF. Here the CDR3 DNA reads TGCGCCAGCAGCTTGGCAGGACTAGCGGGAGGTCCCACCGGGGAGCTGTTTTTT.

In its sample, this clone was seen many times. CDR3: CASSYGQGSNQPQHF. CDR3 DNA: TGTGCCAGCAGTTACGGACAGGGGTCGAATCAGCCCCAGCATTTT. The chain has TRBV27 and TRBJ1-5; 9 nucleotides agree with TRBD1. The CDR3 loop spans 15 amino acids. V was clipped by 4 bases and J by 4 bases; unmatched bases: 5. The V gene's germline CDR1 is MNHEY and CDR2 SMNVEV (reference sequence).

The rearrangement uses TRBV7-3 and TRBJ2-1, with D unresolved. V was pared by 0 bases and J by 7 bases, with 7 bases between. Per the germline V gene, CDR1 is SGHTA and CDR2 is FQGTGA. CDR3 length: 13 amino acids. CDR3 region: CASSLTRENEQFF. DNA of the CDR3: TGTGCCAGCAGCTTAACTCGAGAGAATGAGCAGTTCTTC.

The chain joins TRBV30 to TRBJ1-1, with D possibly being TRBD1 (5 bases). Germline values: CDR1 GTSNPN, CDR2 SVGIG (reference sequence). The CDR3 consists of 13 residues. Trimming shortened V by 3 bases and J by 3 bases, and 11 bases separated the two germline ends. The CDR3 protein is CAWRGQGYTEAFF. The CDR3 DNA is TGTGCCTGGAGGGGGCAGGGATACACTGAAGCTTTCTTT. The entire variable domain, with the rest obtained from reference TRBV30 and TRBJ1-1, is as follows: SQTIHQWPATLVQPVGSPLSLECTVEGTSNPNLYWYRQAAGRGLQLLFYSVGIGQISSEVPQNLSASRPQDRQFILSSKKLLLSDSGFYLCAWRGQGYTEAFFGQGTRLTVV.

V usage is TRBV27 and J usage is TRBJ2-1, with TRBD2 identical over 8 bases. This CDR3 contains 15 residues. Germline CDR1 MNHEY, CDR2 SMNVEV (reference sequence). With 1 base clipped from V and 3 bases from J, the junction kept 2 bases outside the gene matches. The CDR3 DNA follows: TGTGCCAGCAGTTTATTGCGGGAGGTCTACAATGAGCAGTTCTTC. This sequence encodes CASSLLREVYNEQFF.

The sample holds one count of this clone. The CDR3 DNA reads as TGTGCCAGCAGCTCCCTTCCGCCGGGTGGCTACACCTTC. Translating it yields CASSSLPPGGYTF. The chain links TRBV7-2 to TRBJ1-2; D uncertain. The CDR3 runs to 13 residues. Germline V gives CDR1 SGHTA, CDR2 FQGNSA. The V end lost 4 bases, the J end lost 7 bases, and 13 bases lay between the germline ends.

This clone was detected only once. The chain recombines TRBV9 with TRBJ1-3, with a tentative D call TRBD1 (5 bases). CDR3 length: 14 amino acids. V was shortened by 3 bases and J by 3 bases, with 10 bases between the two germline ends. The germline V gene encodes CDR1 SGDLS and CDR2 YYNGEE. CDR3 DNA sequence: TGTGCCAGCAGCGCCGACAGTCTTGGAAACACCATATATTTT. This translates into CASSADSLGNTIYF.

This clone was seen a handful of times. The rearrangement links TRBV4-3 to TRBJ1-4; D may be TRBD1 (5 bases). Trimming pared 3 bases from V and 8 bases from J, leaving 19 bases between. Germline CDR1 and CDR2: LGHNA and YSLEER. The CDR3 loop spans 16 amino acids. The CDR3, as DNA: TGCGCCAGCAGCCAGTCCGGGACGGCGGGGGGGGAAAAACTGTTTTTT. Residues: CASSQSGTAGGEKLFF.

The CDR3 reads CASRNPGHDLTDTQYF. CDR3 coding DNA: TGTGCCAGCAGAAACCCGGGACACGACCTCACAGATACGCAGTATTTT. The V call is TRBV7-2, the J call TRBJ2-3; D is possibly TRBD1 (6 bases). The CDR3 runs 16 residues. Germline CDR1 reads SGHTA; CDR2 reads FQGNSA. V lost 6 bases and J lost 2, with 18 bases in between. The full variable domain, rest sourced from reference TRBV7-2 and TRBJ2-3, is GAGVSQSPSNKVTEKGKDVELRCDPISGHTALYWYRQSLGQGLEFLIYFQGNSAPDKSGLPSDRFSAERTGGSVSTLTIQRTQQEDSAVYLCASRNPGHDLTDTQYFGPGTRLTVL.